The 22 T cell receptor beta chains presented below share a single source sample, sequenced in a study of vaccination and CD4 T cells after COVID-19. Sample treatment: approximately nine-day PBMC culture with coronavirus spike peptide pools or control peptides (ViraFEST assay). Their antigens remain unidentified. Oncomine TCR Beta short-read sequencing was applied to DNA from cultured CD4+ T cells. Each CDR3 protein gets one entry after TCRdb re-called the PCR reads with MiXCR. The sample has 20,000 to 30,000 distinct CDR3 sequences, approximately 49% seen once. The sequenced sample consisted of CD4+ T cells from blood, cultured in vitro. The receptors come from a human donor who had recovered from COVID-19.

The chain is built from TRBV28 and TRBJ1-2; D gene uncertain. V was trimmed by 2 bases and J by 4 bases, leaving 14 bases between them. There are 15 residues in the CDR3. Per the germline V gene, CDR1 is MDHEN and CDR2 is SYDVKM. The CDR3 loop is CASSLTGRQPYGYTF. The CDR3 bases are TGTGCCAGCAGTTTAACGGGGAGACAACCCTATGGCTACACCTTC.

This chain joins TRBV7-9 and TRBJ2-5; TRBD2 is a possible D gene (6 bases). The length of the CDR3 is 15 residues. V was pared by 2 bases and J by 3 bases, with 13 bases between. The germline CDR1 and CDR2 sequences are SEHNR and FQNEAQ (reference sequence). CDR3 in DNA: TGTGCCAGCAGCTTAATGGGGGGATTTGAAGAGACCCAGTACTTC. Translation: CASSLMGGFEETQYF.

The chain is built from TRBV6-5 and TRBJ1-5; D may be TRBD1 (5 bases). V was pared by 2 bases and J by 3 bases, with 8 bases between. The CDR3 has 14 amino acids. The germline V gene has CDR1 MNHEY and CDR2 SVGAGI. CDR3 region: CASSYETDNQPQHF. In nucleotides, the CDR3 is TGTGCCAGCAGTTACGAGACAGACAATCAGCCCCAGCATTTT.

This clonotype was seen only once. This chain uses TRBV15 with TRBJ1-5; D possibly corresponds to TRBD1 (6 bases). The V gene lost 1 base and the J gene lost 5 bases, with 12 bases spanning the gap. Per germline, CDR1 LNHNV and CDR2 YYDKDF (reference sequence). This CDR3 contains 15 residues. CDR3 bases: TGTGCCACCAGCAGAGCCAGGGAGGGGGATCAGCCCCAGCATTTT. Translation gives CATSRAREGDQPQHF. Combining the CDR3 with reference TRBV15 and TRBJ1-5 gives the whole variable domain DAMVIQNPRYQVTQFGKPVTLSCSQTLNHNVMYWYQQKSSQAPKLLFHYYDKDFNNEADTPDNFQSRRPNTSFCFLDIRSPGLGDTAMYLCATSRAREGDQPQHFGDGTRLSIL.

This clonotype was picked up a small number of times. V is TRBV5-1 and J is TRBJ1-5, with a tentative D call TRBD1 (5 bases). V lost 2 bases to trimming and J lost 4 bases, with 10 bases between them. CDR3 length equals 14 residues. Germline loops: CDR1 SGHRS, CDR2 YFSETQ. CDR3 in amino acids: CASSFGTANQPQHF. The CDR3 DNA follows: TGCGCCAGCAGCTTTGGGACGGCGAATCAGCCCCAGCATTTT.

The chain has TRBV12-3 or TRBV12-4 and TRBJ2-7, with D possibly being TRBD1 or TRBD2 (6 bases each). V dropped 7 bases and J dropped 3 bases, with 16 bases sitting between them. The CDR3 totals 14 residues. This chain's CDR3 is CASTFGGHVYEQYF. The DNA for the CDR3 is TGTGCCAGCACCTTCGGGGGACACGTCTACGAGCAGTACTTC.

The chain carries TRBV20-1 and TRBJ1-5, with TRBD1 matching 9 bases. V dropped 6 bases and J dropped 6; count of bases not matched to a gene: 9. Germline loops: CDR1 DFQATT, CDR2 SNEGSKA (reference sequence). The CDR3 length is 14 residues. The CDR3 sequence: CSATGGQGLQPQHF. The CDR3 DNA sequence: TGCAGTGCAACCGGGGGACAGGGTCTTCAGCCCCAGCATTTT.

V gene TRBV3-1 combines with J gene TRBJ2-7, with TRBD1 matching over 8 bases. Unmatched junction bases numbered 5, after V lost 1 base and J lost 3 bases. The CDR3 spans 15 residues. In germline, CDR1 is LGHDT, CDR2 YNNKEL (reference sequence). The CDR3: CASSQGSGQGYEQYF. DNA of the CDR3: TGTGCCAGCAGCCAAGGGTCTGGACAGGGCTACGAGCAGTACTTC.

J is TRBJ2-3 and V is TRBV20-1, with TRBD2 as a possible D gene (6 bases). This CDR3 has 13 amino acids. Trimming pared 0 bases from V and 6 bases from J, leaving 10 bases between. Germline lookup yields CDR1 DFQATT and CDR2 SNEGSKA (reference sequence). The CDR3 DNA follows: TGCAGTGCTAGAGATGGGGGACTGGATACGCAGTATTTT. Translated, it gives CSARDGGLDTQYF.

This rearrangement joins TRBV6-1 to TRBJ2-5; maybe TRBD2 (5 bases). CDR3 length equals 13 residues. From germline, CDR1 is MNHNS and CDR2 SASEGT. Trimming cost V 6 bases and J 2 bases, with 10 bases left between them. CDR3 sequence: CASRGSGQETQYF. For the CDR3, the DNA is TGTGCCAGCAGGGGGAGTGGACAAGAGACCCAGTACTTC.

The chain combines TRBV7-9 with TRBJ2-1; D is unclear. The CDR3 covers 15 residues. Trimming removed 3 bases at V and 0 bases at J, with 9 bases between. Germline assignment: CDR1 SEHNR and CDR2 FQNEAQ (reference sequence). The CDR3 reads CASSFRSSSYNEQFF. The CDR3 DNA reads as TGTGCCAGCAGCTTCCGTTCGAGCTCCTACAATGAGCAGTTCTTC.

V is TRBV6-2 or TRBV6-3 and J is TRBJ2-2, with TRBD1 as a possible D gene (5 bases). The V end lost 7 bases, the J end lost 7 bases, and 10 bases lay between the germline ends. Germline V gene sequence: CDR1 MNHEY, CDR2 SVGEGT. The CDR3 runs 12 residues. Here the CDR3 DNA reads TGTGCCAGCACTCAGGGCTTCGGGGAGCTGTTTTTT. It yields the protein CASTQGFGELFF.

In its sample, this clonotype was seen a few times. This sequence joins TRBV2 and TRBJ1-1; 7 bases are shared with TRBD1. The germline V gene has CDR1 SNHLY and CDR2 FYNNEI. This CDR3 has 17 amino acids. V lost 1 base, J lost 10 bases, and 18 bases stayed unmatched. This CDR3 reads CASSEGDRQGWRIVAFF. DNA of the CDR3: TGTGCCAGCAGTGAAGGGGACCGACAGGGATGGAGAATCGTAGCTTTCTTT.

This clonotype was found a few times. The rearrangement joins TRBV2 to TRBJ1-1; weak D call: TRBD1 (6 bases). Per the germline V gene, CDR1 is SNHLY and CDR2 is FYNNEI. The CDR3 has 14 amino acids. V lost 5 bases and J 5 bases, leaving 15 bases between the germline ends. CDR3 amino acids: CASSPAGEWTEAFF. The CDR3 nucleotides read TGTGCCAGCAGTCCCGCAGGGGAATGGACTGAAGCTTTCTTT.

The chain employs TRBV19 and TRBJ2-2, with D unresolved. The CDR3 is made up of 14 amino acids. The germline V gene encodes CDR1 LNHDA and CDR2 SQIVND (reference sequence). The germline V and J ends were trimmed by 3 bases and 3 bases, with 8 bases remaining between them. The CDR3 protein is CASSISRYTGELFF. CDR3 DNA: TGTGCCAGTAGTATCTCCAGATACACCGGGGAGCTGTTTTTT.

This clonotype was seen a few times. V is TRBV6-1 and J is TRBJ2-1; D may be TRBD1 (5 bases). Trimming left V 6 bases short and J 4 bases short, with 13 bases between. The V gene's germline CDR1 is MNHNS and CDR2 SASEGT. The CDR3 consists of 14 residues. This chain's CDR3 is CASRRQSPYNEQFF. In DNA, the CDR3 is TGTGCCAGCAGAAGACAGAGCCCATACAATGAGCAGTTCTTC.

The chain joins TRBV2 to TRBJ1-1, with D hard to call. CDR1 SNHLY and CDR2 FYNNEI come from the germline V gene. The V end was cut by 3 bases, the J end by 0 bases, with 17 bases between. The CDR3 loop spans 17 amino acids. Written as DNA, the CDR3 is TGTGCCAGCAGTGACCTATCTGGGCAGCTGATGAACACTGAAGCTTTCTTT. Protein sequence: CASSDLSGQLMNTEAFF.

The chain joins TRBV9 to TRBJ2-3; D remains ambiguous. Trimming shortened V by 2 bases and J by 2 bases, and 12 bases separated the two germline ends. CDR3 size: 15 residues. Looked up from germline, CDR1 is SGDLS and CDR2 is YYNGEE. The DNA for the CDR3 is TGTGCCAGCAGCGTCCGAAGCCAACTCACAGATACGCAGTATTTT. It specifies CASSVRSQLTDTQYF.

V gene TRBV6-5 combines with J gene TRBJ2-1, with TRBD1 matching over 8 bases. The CDR3 length is 19 residues. The trim removed 4 bases at V and 2 bases at J, leaving 16 bases unmatched. Germline V CDR1 and CDR2: MNHEY, SVGAGI. CDR3 bases: TGTGCCAGCAGTTCCGGTAGCAGGGGGCGACTAGTGGCCTACAATGAGCAGTTCTTC. This gives the protein CASSSGSRGRLVAYNEQFF.

The table lists this clonotype with a count of one. This chain joins TRBV19 and TRBJ1-6, with 11 bases matching TRBD1. The CDR3 totals 15 residues. Germline values: CDR1 LNHDA, CDR2 SQIVND (reference sequence). The ends lost 4 bases at V and 8 bases at J; junction bases unmatched: 4. CDR3 nucleotides: TGTGCCAGTAGTACCGGGACAGGGGGTTATTCACCCCTCCACTTT. Amino acid sequence: CASSTGTGGYSPLHF.

The chain links TRBV11-2 to TRBJ2-7; 7 bases fit TRBD1. CDR3 length equals 15 residues. After removal of 5 bases from V and 3 bases from J, the junction contained 10 bases not matched to a gene. The germline V gene encodes CDR1 SGHAT and CDR2 FQNNGV. The CDR3 reads CASSTITGVLYEQYF. In nucleotides, the CDR3 is TGTGCCAGCAGCACCATCACAGGGGTACTCTACGAGCAGTACTTC.

The chain couples TRBV12-3 or TRBV12-4 to TRBJ1-1, with 12 bases identical to TRBD1. After removal of 6 bases from V and 3 bases from J, the junction contained 5 bases not matched to a gene. The CDR3 spans 15 residues. Here the CDR3 reads CASRRDRGRDTEAFF. In nucleotides, the CDR3 is TGTGCCAGCAGGCGGGACAGGGGGCGGGACACTGAAGCTTTCTTT.